This TCR beta chain is from a study of fetal regulatory T cell absence and autoimmunity. The assay was run at survey level. The protocol was immunoSEQ multiplex PCR, while the TCRdb copy is restricted to in-frame clones and leaves out a portion. The sample records more than 90,000 clones, about two thirds being singletons. Whole-study findings and limits: The oligoclonal enrichment was interpreted as supporting antigen-driven pancreatic autoimmunity before birth in IPEX syndrome.

Germline V CDR1 and CDR2: MDHEN, SYDVKM. V was shortened by 3 bases and J by 4 bases, with 16 bases between the two germline ends. The CDR3 is 16 amino acids. Notes on this clone: Antigen: not known.

Source material: pancreas tissue. This clonotype was sampled from a male donor with IPEX syndrome. The chain couples TRBV28 to TRBJ1-5, with D possibly TRBD1 on 5 matching bases. The CDR3: CASSFGIWDQNQPQHF. For the CDR3, the DNA is TGTGCCAGCAGTTTTGGTATATGGGACCAGAATCAGCCCCAGCATTTT.